The 11 T cell receptor beta chains presented below share a single source sample, sequenced in a study of beta chain features in type 1 diabetes. The entirety of the isolated RNA underwent reverse transcription, so expressed TCRB transcripts were sequenced. Libraries were prepared by immunoSEQ multiplex PCR; TCRdb keeps only in-frame clonotypes and omits some of them. The sample contains hundreds of thousands of clones, about a sixth of which appear only once. Sequenced input: naive CD4+ T cells from blood. The source of these receptors is a woman aged 18 to 35 in good health.

V gene TRBV28 combines with J gene TRBJ2-1; D is perhaps TRBD1 or TRBD2 (6 bases each). The germline gives CDR1 MDHEN, CDR2 SYDVKM. The CDR3 is 13 residues long. The CDR3 nucleotides are TGTGCGACTTATAGGGGGGAATACAATGAGCAGTTCTTC. It translates to CATYRGEYNEQFF.

This rearrangement joins TRBV6-5 to TRBJ2-1; D call uncertain. The germline V gene encodes CDR1 MNHEY and CDR2 SVGAGI. Trimming took off 2 bases at V and 10 bases at J, with 12 bases between the two ends. The CDR3 sequence is 13 residues long. The CDR3: CASSYAHAVEQFF. Written as DNA, the CDR3 is TGTGCCAGCAGTTACGCCCACGCGGTGGAGCAGTTCTTC.

This clone occurred a few times. The chain uses TRBV10-2 and TRBJ2-7, with D maybe TRBD1 (7 bases). The V gene lost 6 bases and the J gene lost 4 bases, with 13 bases spanning the gap. The CDR3 spans 13 residues. Germline CDR1 reads WSHSY; CDR2 reads SAAADI. As DNA, the CDR3 is TGCGCCAGCAGCGCAGGGGGGCAATACGAGCAGTACTTC. The encoded protein is CASSAGGQYEQYF.

This clone appeared a few times. The chain links TRBV7-2 to TRBJ2-7; TRBD2 matches 7 bases. Unmatched junction bases numbered 11, after V lost 3 bases and J lost 6 bases. This CDR3 has 15 residues. In germline, CDR1 is SGHTA, CDR2 FQGNSA. Here the CDR3 DNA reads TGTGCCAGCAGCTTCCAGGAGGGAGGGGTCGCCGAGCAGTACTTC. Translated, it gives CASSFQEGGVAEQYF.

This clone was seen a few times. This chain joins TRBV2 and TRBJ2-3, with D tentatively TRBD1 (5 bases). Germline CDR1 SNHLY, CDR2 FYNNEI. V was cut by 6 bases and J by 2 bases, with 9 bases left in between. This CDR3 contains 13 residues. This CDR3 is CASRGRATDTQYF. The DNA for the CDR3 is TGTGCCAGCAGGGGGCGCGCCACAGATACGCAGTATTTT.

This clone was detected only a few times. The V gene is TRBV5-1, the J gene TRBJ2-2; TRBD2 matches 8 bases. V shed 0 bases, J shed 4 bases, and the junction held 2 bases outside the gene matches. Germline V CDR1 and CDR2: SGHRS, YFSETQ. This CDR3 contains 15 residues. The CDR3 coding sequence is TGCGCCAGCAGCTTGGGGACTAGCTTCACCGGGGAGCTGTTTTTT. Protein: CASSLGTSFTGELFF. Full variable domain (remainder filled in from reference TRBV5-1 and TRBJ2-2): KAGVTQTPRYLIKTRGQQVTLSCSPISGHRSVSWYQQTPGQGLQFLFEYFSETQRNKGNFPGRFSGRQFSNSRSEMNVSTLELGDSALYLCASSLGTSFTGELFFGEGSRLTVL.

This clone was observed a handful of times. V usage is TRBV7-9 and J usage is TRBJ2-7; D is unclear. The V gene's germline CDR1 is SEHNR and CDR2 FQNEAQ (reference sequence). V lost 3 bases, J lost 3 bases, and 9 bases lay in between. There are 13 residues in the CDR3. The CDR3 DNA is TGTGCCAGCAGCTTGAGGTGGGACTACGAGCAGTACTTC. It codes for CASSLRWDYEQYF. Full variable domain (missing parts from reference TRBV7-9 and TRBJ2-7): DTGVSQNPRHKITKRGQNVTFRCDPISEHNRLYWYRQTLGQGPEFLTYFQNEAQLEKSRLLSDRFSAERPKGSFSTLEIQRTEQGDSAMYLCASSLRWDYEQYFGPGTRLTVT.

This clone has a single count. The chain combines TRBV28 with TRBJ2-7; 12 bases agree with TRBD2. V lost 3 bases, J lost 13 bases, and 4 bases stayed unmatched. The CDR3 covers 12 residues. In germline, CDR1 is MDHEN, CDR2 SYDVKM. The CDR3 protein is CASSFTSGRSYF. The CDR3 bases are TGTGCCAGCAGTTTTACTAGCGGGAGGTCTTACTTC.

The J gene is TRBJ1-2, the V gene TRBV6-5, with 7 bases fitting TRBD1. CDR1 and CDR2 from the germline V gene are MNHEY and SVGAGI. This CDR3 has 15 residues. Trimming took 5 bases from V and 4 from J; bases not matched to a gene: 10. The CDR3: CASSPPGQTSYGYTF. CDR3 bases: TGTGCCAGCAGTCCTCCGGGACAGACATCCTATGGCTACACCTTC.

This clone was recorded a few times. The chain couples TRBV19 to TRBJ2-5; D ambiguous. This CDR3 has 11 residues. V was clipped by 4 bases and J by 5 bases, with 5 bases between them. The germline V gene encodes CDR1 LNHDA and CDR2 SQIVND (reference sequence). The CDR3 sequence is CASSTWETQYF. In DNA form, the CDR3 reads TGTGCCAGTAGTACCTGGGAGACCCAGTACTTC.

Concerning this clone itself: One end of the junction varies from germline; a read error may be responsible. The chain carries TRBV7-2 and TRBJ2-1; D gene uncertain. The germline V gene has CDR1 SGHTA and CDR2 FQGNSA. This CDR3 region has 15 residues. This CDR3 reads CASSQELTIQNEQFF. As DNA, the CDR3 is TGCGCCAGCAGCCAAGAGTTGACAATTCAGAATGAGCAGTTCTTC.